A single sample gave rise to the 6 T cell receptor beta chains below, sequenced in a study of vaccination and CD4 T cells after COVID-19. Oncomine TCR Beta short-read sequencing was applied to DNA from cultured CD4+ T cells. Using its own MiXCR run on the PCR reads, TCRdb lists one record per CDR3 protein. The table includes 15,000 to 20,000 distinct CDR3 sequences, 25% to 30% detected once. Treatment noted: roughly 11-day PBMC culture with coronavirus spike peptide pools or control peptides (ViraFEST assay). No antigen is known for these receptors. Specimen: cultured CD4+ T cells from blood. The receptors were sampled from a human donor with COVID-19.

The chain has TRBV5-1 and TRBJ1-3, with D hard to call. V was clipped by 0 bases and J by 8 bases, with 15 bases between them. The germline CDR1 and CDR2 sequences are SGHRS and YFSETQ. There are 15 residues in the CDR3. DNA of the CDR3: TGCGCCAGCAGCTTGGGGCAGGCAGGAGTAGACACCATATATTTT. This translates into CASSLGQAGVDTIYF. Combining the CDR3 with reference TRBV5-1 and TRBJ1-3 gives the whole variable domain KAGVTQTPRYLIKTRGQQVTLSCSPISGHRSVSWYQQTPGQGLQFLFEYFSETQRNKGNFPGRFSGRQFSNSRSEMNVSTLELGDSALYLCASSLGQAGVDTIYFGEGSWLTVV.

The CDR3 region has the DNA TGTGCCAGCAGTTTATCCGGGGGGTTATTCTCCTACGAGCAGTACTTC. It translates to CASSLSGGLFSYEQYF. The V call is TRBV12-3 or TRBV12-4, the J call TRBJ2-7, with TRBD2 matching 7 bases. The V segment lost 2 bases and the J segment 0 bases; nucleotides outside the gene matches: 7. This CDR3 is built from 16 residues.

This clonotype was recorded a few times. This chain uses TRBV20-1 with TRBJ1-2, with D possibly being TRBD1 (6 bases). CDR1 DFQATT and CDR2 SNEGSKA come from the germline V gene (reference sequence). Trimming stripped 2 bases from V and 8 bases from J, with 24 bases between. The CDR3 sequence is 16 residues long. CDR3 in amino acids: CSARSEEAGVGLGYTF. CDR3 coding DNA: TGCAGTGCTAGATCCGAGGAAGCAGGGGTTGGTTTGGGCTACACCTTC.

The J gene is TRBJ2-2, the V gene TRBV19; a possible D gene is TRBD1 (5 bases). Germline CDR1 reads LNHDA; CDR2 reads SQIVND (reference sequence). Trimming removed 5 bases at V and 4 bases at J, with 14 bases between. The CDR3 is made up of 15 amino acids. In nucleotides, the CDR3 is TGTGCCAGTAGTTCTACCCAGGGTTTCACCGGGGAGCTGTTTTTT. Translated, it gives CASSSTQGFTGELFF. Based on the CDR3 plus reference TRBV19 and TRBJ2-2, the full variable domain is DGGITQSPKYLFRKEGQNVTLSCEQNLNHDAMYWYRQDPGQGLRLIYYSQIVNDFQKGDIAEGYSVSREKKESFPLTVTSAQKNPTAFYLCASSSTQGFTGELFFGEGSRLTVL.

The chain employs TRBV5-4 and TRBJ2-7; D call uncertain. This CDR3 is 13 amino acids long. The V gene's germline CDR1 is SGHNT and CDR2 YYREEE (reference sequence). V lost 1 base and J lost 6, with 11 bases in between. CDR3 sequence: CASSLSGGREQYF. In DNA form, the CDR3 reads TGTGCCAGCAGCTTGTCAGGTGGCCGCGAGCAGTACTTC.

V and J are TRBV12-3 or TRBV12-4 and TRBJ1-3, with D possibly being TRBD1 (5 bases). The CDR3 is 15 amino acids. V lost 5 bases and J 0 bases, leaving 11 bases between the germline ends. DNA of the CDR3: TGTGCCAGCAGTAGGGACGGACCCTCTGGAAACACCATATATTTT. Translating it yields CASSRDGPSGNTIYF.